The entry below gives a single T cell receptor (beta chain) sequence along with its context. The data originate from a study of blood T cell repertoires in COVID-19. Study-level information: Spain, Italy and the United States supplied samples that represented acute and convalescent COVID-19. PBMCs, B-cell-depleted T cells, or T cells provided the cDNA or gDNA that made up the material.

V dropped 3 bases and J dropped 0 bases, with 16 bases sitting between them. Germline CDR1 reads DFQATT; CDR2 reads SNEGSKA (reference sequence). The CDR3 totals 16 residues. Per the study methods: Reference gene primers were amplified, and this amplification served to estimate nucleated cell counts. Profiling relied on immunoSEQ multiplex PCR, and the TCRdb table lists in-frame clones only, not all of them. The DNA gave D and trimming, while V, J and clone size come from that table. This sample has some 300,000 clones; 70% to 90% occur once, and the top ten carry just under 7%. The origin of this receptor is a woman aged 25 to 45 who had recovered from COVID-19. The chain couples TRBV20-1 to TRBJ2-3; TRBD2 might be the D (7 bases). Sequencing was carried out using peripheral blood. CDR3 amino acids: CSASFYRGASTDTQYF. In nucleotides, the CDR3 is TGCAGTGCTAGTTTCTACCGGGGGGCTAGCACAGATACGCAGTATTTT.